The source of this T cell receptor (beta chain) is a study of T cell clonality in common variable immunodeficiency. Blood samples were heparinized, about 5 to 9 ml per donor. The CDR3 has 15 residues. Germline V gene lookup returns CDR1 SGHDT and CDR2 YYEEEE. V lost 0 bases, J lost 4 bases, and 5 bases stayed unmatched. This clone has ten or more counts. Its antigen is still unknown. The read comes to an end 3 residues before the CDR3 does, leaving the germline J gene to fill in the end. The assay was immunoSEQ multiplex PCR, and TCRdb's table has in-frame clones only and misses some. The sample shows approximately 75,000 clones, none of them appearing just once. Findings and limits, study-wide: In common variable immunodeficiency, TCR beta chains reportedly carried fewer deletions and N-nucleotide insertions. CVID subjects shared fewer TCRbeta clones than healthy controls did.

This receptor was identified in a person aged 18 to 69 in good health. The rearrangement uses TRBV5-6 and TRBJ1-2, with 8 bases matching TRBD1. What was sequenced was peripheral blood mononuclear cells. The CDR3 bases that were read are TGTGCCAGCAGCTTGGGGGCAGGGGGCGTCTATGGC. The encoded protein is CASSLGAGGVYG. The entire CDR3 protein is CASSLGAGGVYGYTF.